The 18 T cell receptor beta chains presented below share a single source sample, sequenced in a study of blood T cell repertoires in COVID-19 (dated by TCRdb to the early 2020s). Libraries were prepared through the immunoSEQ multiplex PCR assay. TCRdb retrieved this table from immuneACCESS and kept in-frame rearrangements only. Not all clones are present; in checked studies, unresolved V genes account for under half, and no reason is known for the remainder. Across this sample there are 180,000 or so clones, with more than 70% seen only once. Clones ranked in the top ten supply roughly 2.5% of the sample. The sequenced sample was peripheral blood. The receptors stem from a man aged 35 to 55 with active or convalescent COVID-19.

The rearrangement joins TRBV5-3 to TRBJ1-2; TRBD1 might be the D (5 bases). TRBV5-3 counts as an open reading frame of uncertain function. The V gene lost 4 bases and the J gene lost 4 bases, with 17 bases spanning the gap. The CDR3 runs 15 residues. This chain's CDR3 is CARSRGRRNGYGYTF. The CDR3 DNA is TGTGCCAGAAGCAGGGGCAGGAGAAATGGCTATGGCTACACCTTC.

The chain joins TRBV24-1 to TRBJ2-3; possibly TRBD1 for D (6 bases). The V gene lost 4 bases and the J gene lost 8 bases, with 24 bases spanning the gap. There are 17 residues in the CDR3. Germline loops: CDR1 KGHDR, CDR2 SFDVKD. The CDR3 reads CATSDPRWDTLRVTQYF. The CDR3 DNA sequence: TGTGCCACCAGTGACCCCCGGTGGGACACACTCAGGGTTACGCAGTATTTT.

The gene calls are TRBV7-9 and TRBJ1-4; D is unresolved. The germline gives CDR1 SEHNR, CDR2 FQNEAQ (reference sequence). This CDR3 is 15 amino acids long. Deletions cut 1 base from V and 0 bases from J, with 6 bases between. The chain's CDR3 is CASSLGDATNEKLFF. The CDR3 DNA sequence: TGTGCCAGCAGCTTAGGCGATGCAACTAATGAAAAACTGTTTTTT.

The chain joins TRBV10-3 to TRBJ1-5; D gene unclear. Germline V gene lookup returns CDR1 ENHRY and CDR2 SYGVKD. Deletions cut 3 bases from V and 1 base from J, with 7 bases between. The CDR3 runs 14 residues. The CDR3 DNA is TGTGCCATCAGTGATTCCGGGAGCAATCAGCCCCAGCATTTT. As protein: CAISDSGSNQPQHF.

The chain carries TRBV30 and TRBJ1-6, with D perhaps matching TRBD1 (6 bases). The CDR3 has 14 amino acids. Germline V CDR1 and CDR2: GTSNPN, SVGIG (reference sequence). Trimming cost V 3 bases and J 9 bases, with 15 bases left between them. CDR3 loop: CAWREGGFSSPLHF. The CDR3 bases are TGTGCCTGGAGAGAGGGGGGGTTCTCTTCACCCCTCCACTTT.

The chain joins TRBV6-6 to TRBJ1-2; D perhaps matches TRBD1 (6 bases). The CDR3 runs 14 residues. The germline CDR1 and CDR2 sequences are MNHNY and SVGAGI (reference sequence). Trimming left V 7 bases short and J 8 bases short, with 20 bases between. The CDR3 reads CASTTAGGGGGYTF. The CDR3, as DNA: TGTGCCAGCACCACGGCTGGGGGGGGCGGAGGCTACACCTTC.

This chain uses TRBV6-1 with TRBJ1-1; D is unclear. Germline V gene sequence: CDR1 MNHNS, CDR2 SASEGT. Trimming took off 3 bases at V and 10 bases at J, with 12 bases between the two ends. This CDR3 has 12 amino acids. The CDR3 nucleotides read TGTGCCAGCAGTGAGCACCTATTTGGAGCTTTCTTT. This encodes CASSEHLFGAFF.

The rearrangement links TRBV6-1 to TRBJ1-5, with 9 positions matching TRBD1. Looked up from germline, CDR1 is MNHNS and CDR2 is SASEGT. The CDR3 extends over 18 amino acids. V shed 4 bases, J shed 4 bases, and the junction held 14 bases outside the gene matches. The CDR3 nucleotides are TGTGCCAGCAGTGGGGTGAGGACAGGGGTTGGAGGGAATCAGCCCCAGCATTTT. Amino acids: CASSGVRTGVGGNQPQHF.

V and J are TRBV19 and TRBJ1-1; D is perhaps TRBD1 (6 bases). The ends were cut back, 6 bases at V and 1 base at J, with 12 bases in the middle. Germline CDR1 and CDR2: LNHDA and SQIVND (reference sequence). This CDR3 is 14 amino acids long. The DNA of the CDR3 is TGTGCCAGTAGCCACGGGACAACGAACACTGAAGCTTTCTTT. It codes for CASSHGTTNTEAFF.

Comment on this clone: Germline is not matched at one junction end, which may reflect a read error. V is TRBV5-1 and J is TRBJ2-5, with 8 bases that match TRBD2. Per germline, CDR1 SGHRS and CDR2 YFSETQ. The CDR3 consists of 15 residues. In nucleotides, the CDR3 is TGCGCCAGCAGCCCCTCGGGGGGGAGACAAGGGACCCAGTACTTC. It specifies CASSPSGGRQGTQYF.

The chain combines TRBV9 with TRBJ1-2; D is perhaps TRBD1 (6 bases). CDR1 and CDR2 from the germline V gene are SGDLS and YYNGEE. The CDR3 is 18 amino acids. The V and J ends lost 0 bases and 1 base respectively, with 19 bases between them. CDR3: CASSVAAGANAVNYGYTF. CDR3 nucleotide sequence: TGTGCCAGCAGCGTAGCCGCAGGGGCGAACGCCGTTAACTATGGCTACACCTTC.

V usage is TRBV30 and J usage is TRBJ1-4; 7 nucleotides agree with TRBD1. This CDR3 has 15 amino acids. CDR1 is GTSNPN and CDR2 is SVGIG in the germline V gene (reference sequence). Unmatched junction bases numbered 3, after V lost 0 bases and J lost 2 bases. In DNA form, the CDR3 reads TGTGCCTGGAGTGTAGAGGGGGCGACTAATGAAAAACTGTTTTTT. Translating it yields CAWSVEGATNEKLFF.

The V and J genes are TRBV7-6 and TRBJ2-7, with 12 bases that match TRBD1. This CDR3 comprises 15 residues. Germline V gene lookup returns CDR1 SGHVS and CDR2 FNYEAQ. V lost 3 bases and J lost 7; bases outside the gene matches: 7. The CDR3: CASSLGGQGALEQYF. Written as DNA, the CDR3 is TGTGCCAGCAGCTTGGGGGGACAGGGGGCGTTGGAGCAGTACTTC.

The chain employs TRBV7-3 and TRBJ1-2, with TRBD1 matching over 8 bases. Trimming cost V 5 bases and J 0 bases; bases outside gene matches: 2. Per germline, CDR1 SGHTA and CDR2 FQGTGA. This CDR3 is built from 14 residues. The DNA for the CDR3 is TGTGCCAGCAGCCCGGACAGGGCTAACTATGGCTACACCTTC. It specifies CASSPDRANYGYTF.

The chain uses TRBV5-3 and TRBJ1-1; D might be TRBD1 (6 bases). TRBV5-3 falls under the ORF class, with uncertain function. CDR3 size: 16 residues. V was pared by 4 bases and J by 0 bases, with 16 bases between. CDR3 DNA sequence: TGTGCCAGAAGCCTCGACCAAAACAGGGTGAACACTGAAGCTTTCTTT. Amino acids: CARSLDQNRVNTEAFF.

Ten or more counts support this clone. The chain carries TRBV9 and TRBJ1-6, with D perhaps TRBD1 (6 bases). The CDR3 is 14 residues long. V was cut by 3 bases and J by 5 bases, with 9 bases left in between. CDR1 and CDR2 from the germline V gene are SGDLS and YYNGEE. In DNA, the CDR3 is TGTGCCAGCAGCGCCAGGGGAAATAATTCACCCCTCCACTTT. Translating gives CASSARGNNSPLHF.

This clone showed up just a few times. This specimen includes other DNA sequences encoding the same CDR3. The chain couples TRBV2 to TRBJ2-7; TRBD1 agrees at 9 bases. After removal of 3 bases from V and 4 bases from J, the junction contained 4 bases not matched to a gene. Germline-derived CDR1 and CDR2 are SNHLY and FYNNEI. The CDR3 spans 14 residues. CDR3: CASSEDRGSYEQYF. In DNA form, the CDR3 reads TGTGCCAGCAGTGAGGACAGGGGAAGTTACGAGCAGTACTTC.

This chain's CDR3 is CASSLGANRGNQPQHF. Written as DNA, the CDR3 is TGTGCCAGCAGCTTAGGGGCCAACAGGGGCAATCAGCCCCAGCATTTT. The chain carries TRBV11-2 and TRBJ1-5; possible D gene TRBD1, 6 bases. CDR3 size: 16 residues. Germline-derived CDR1 and CDR2 are SGHAT and FQNNGV. V was trimmed by 1 base and J by 2 bases, leaving 12 bases between them.